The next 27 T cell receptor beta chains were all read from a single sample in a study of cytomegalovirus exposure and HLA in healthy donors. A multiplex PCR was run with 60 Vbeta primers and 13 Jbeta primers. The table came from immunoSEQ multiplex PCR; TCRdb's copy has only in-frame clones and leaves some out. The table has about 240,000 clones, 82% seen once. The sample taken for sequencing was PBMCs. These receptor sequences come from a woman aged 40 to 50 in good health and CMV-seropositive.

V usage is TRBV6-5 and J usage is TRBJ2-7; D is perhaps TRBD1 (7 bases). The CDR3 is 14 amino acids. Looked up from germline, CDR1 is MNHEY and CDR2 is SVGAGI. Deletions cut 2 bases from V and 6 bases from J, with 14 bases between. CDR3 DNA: TGTGCCAGCAGTTACGCCAGGGGGGAGAGCGAGCAGTACTTC. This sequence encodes CASSYARGESEQYF.

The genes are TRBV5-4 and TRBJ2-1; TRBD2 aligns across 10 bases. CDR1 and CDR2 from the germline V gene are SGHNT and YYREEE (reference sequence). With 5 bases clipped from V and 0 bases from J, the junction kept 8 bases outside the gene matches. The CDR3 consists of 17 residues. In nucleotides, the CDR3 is TGTGCCAGCAGACTTGGACTAGCGGTAAGCTCCTACAATGAGCAGTTCTTC. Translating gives CASRLGLAVSSYNEQFF.

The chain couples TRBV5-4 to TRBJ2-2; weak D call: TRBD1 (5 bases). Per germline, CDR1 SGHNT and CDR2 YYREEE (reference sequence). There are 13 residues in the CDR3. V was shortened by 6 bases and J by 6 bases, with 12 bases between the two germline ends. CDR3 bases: TGTGCCAGCAACCAGGGTTCTGCCGGGGAGCTGTTTTTT. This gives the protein CASNQGSAGELFF.

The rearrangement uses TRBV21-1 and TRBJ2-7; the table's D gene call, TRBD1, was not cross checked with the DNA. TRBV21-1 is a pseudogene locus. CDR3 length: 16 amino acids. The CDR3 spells CASSCRGQGIIYEQYF. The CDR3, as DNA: TGTGCCAGCAGCTGTCGCGGACAGGGGATAATCTACGAGCAGTACTTC.

This chain's CDR3 is CASISTGATNEKLFF. The CDR3 DNA is TGTGCCAGCATCTCTACAGGGGCAACTAATGAAAAACTGTTTTTT. The genes are TRBV7-9 and TRBJ1-4, with TRBD1 matching over 7 bases. Unmatched junction bases numbered 5, after V lost 7 bases and J lost 0 bases. The CDR3 runs 15 residues. Germline V gene lookup returns CDR1 SEHNR and CDR2 FQNEAQ (reference sequence). Looking up the rest from reference TRBV7-9 and TRBJ1-4 gives the full variable domain: DTGVSQNPRHKITKRGQNVTFRCDPISEHNRLYWYRQTLGQGPEFLTYFQNEAQLEKSRLLSDRFSAERPKGSFSTLEIQRTEQGDSAMYLCASISTGATNEKLFFGSGTQLSVL.

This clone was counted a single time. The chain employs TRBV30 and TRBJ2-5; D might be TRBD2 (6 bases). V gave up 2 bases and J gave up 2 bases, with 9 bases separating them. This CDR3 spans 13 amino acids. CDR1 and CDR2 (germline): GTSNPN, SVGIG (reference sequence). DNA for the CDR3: TGTGCCTGGAGTAAGGGACTTCAAGAGACCCAGTACTTC. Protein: CAWSKGLQETQYF.

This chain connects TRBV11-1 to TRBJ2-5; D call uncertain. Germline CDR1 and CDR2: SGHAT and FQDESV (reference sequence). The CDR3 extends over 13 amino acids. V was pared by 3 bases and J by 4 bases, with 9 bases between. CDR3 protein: CASSFQATETQYF. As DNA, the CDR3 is TGTGCCAGCAGCTTTCAGGCTACAGAGACCCAGTACTTC.

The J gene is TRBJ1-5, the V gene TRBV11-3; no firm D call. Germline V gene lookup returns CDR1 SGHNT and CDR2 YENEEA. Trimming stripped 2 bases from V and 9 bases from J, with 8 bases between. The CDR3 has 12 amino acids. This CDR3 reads CASSLLRGPQHF. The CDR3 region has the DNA TGTGCCAGCAGCTTATTACGGGGGCCCCAGCATTTT.

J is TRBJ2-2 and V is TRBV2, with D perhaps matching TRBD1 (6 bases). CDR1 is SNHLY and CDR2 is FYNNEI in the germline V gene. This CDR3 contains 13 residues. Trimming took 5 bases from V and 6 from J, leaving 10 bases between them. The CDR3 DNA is TGTGCCAGCAGTACAGGGAGTCCCGGGGAGCTGTTTTTT. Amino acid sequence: CASSTGSPGELFF. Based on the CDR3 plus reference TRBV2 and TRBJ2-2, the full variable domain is EPEVTQTPSHQVTQMGQEVILRCVPISNHLYFYWYRQILGQKVEFLVSFYNNEISEKSEIFDDQFSVERPDGSNFTLKIRSTKLEDSAMYFCASSTGSPGELFFGEGSRLTVL.

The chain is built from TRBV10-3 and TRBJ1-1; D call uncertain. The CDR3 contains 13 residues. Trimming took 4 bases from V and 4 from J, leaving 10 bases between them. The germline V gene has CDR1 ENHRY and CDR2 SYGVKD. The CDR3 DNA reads TGTGCCATCAGTGCCCCGGAGGGCACTGAAGCTTTCTTT. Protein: CAISAPEGTEAFF.

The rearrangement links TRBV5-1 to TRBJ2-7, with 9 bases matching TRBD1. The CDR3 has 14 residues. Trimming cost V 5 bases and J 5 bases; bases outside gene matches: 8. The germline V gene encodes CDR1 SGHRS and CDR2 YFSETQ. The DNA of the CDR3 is TGCGCCAGCAGACAGGGGGCAGGGGCCCACGAGCAGTACTTC. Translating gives CASRQGAGAHEQYF.

Here the CDR3 reads CARSKRTGGIVRGELFF. CDR3 DNA: TGTGCCAGAAGCAAAAGGACAGGGGGCATTGTTCGGGGGGAGCTGTTTTTT. The chain recombines TRBV5-3 with TRBJ2-2, with 11 nucleotides matching TRBD1. TRBV5-3 counts as an open reading frame of uncertain function. V shed 4 bases and J 8 bases; nucleotides not matched to a gene: 13. This CDR3 is built from 17 residues.

The CDR3 here is CASSLLWGGTSGYTF. DNA for the CDR3: TGTGCCAGCAGCCTCCTATGGGGGGGCACCAGTGGCTACACCTTC. The chain links TRBV5-6 to TRBJ1-2, with a weak D call TRBD1 (6 bases). Germline CDR1 and CDR2: SGHDT and YYEEEE. With 4 bases removed from V and 7 bases from J, the gap between germline ends came to 20 bases. The CDR3 totals 15 residues.

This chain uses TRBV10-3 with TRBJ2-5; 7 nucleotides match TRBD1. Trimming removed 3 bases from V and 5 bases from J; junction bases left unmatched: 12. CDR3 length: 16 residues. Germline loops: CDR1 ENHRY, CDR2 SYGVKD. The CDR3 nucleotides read TGTGCCATCAGTGAAACCAACAACAGGGGACAGGAGACCCAGTACTTC. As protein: CAISETNNRGQETQYF.

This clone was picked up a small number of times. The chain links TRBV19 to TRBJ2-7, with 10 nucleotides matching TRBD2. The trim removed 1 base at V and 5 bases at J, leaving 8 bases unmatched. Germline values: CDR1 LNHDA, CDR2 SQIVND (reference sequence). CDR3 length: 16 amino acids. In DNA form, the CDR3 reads TGTGCCAGTAGTATAGCGGGGTCTAGCGGGAGAAACGAGCAGTACTTC. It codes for CASSIAGSSGRNEQYF. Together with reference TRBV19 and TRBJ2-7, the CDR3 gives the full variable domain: DGGITQSPKYLFRKEGQNVTLSCEQNLNHDAMYWYRQDPGQGLRLIYYSQIVNDFQKGDIAEGYSVSREKKESFPLTVTSAQKNPTAFYLCASSIAGSSGRNEQYFGPGTRLTVT.

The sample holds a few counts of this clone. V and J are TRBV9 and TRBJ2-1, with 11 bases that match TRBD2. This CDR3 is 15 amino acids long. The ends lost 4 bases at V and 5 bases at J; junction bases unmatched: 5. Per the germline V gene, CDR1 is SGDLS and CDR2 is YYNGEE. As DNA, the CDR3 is TGTGCCAGCAGCACCTCGGGACTAGCGGACAATGAGCAGTTCTTC. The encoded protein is CASSTSGLADNEQFF.

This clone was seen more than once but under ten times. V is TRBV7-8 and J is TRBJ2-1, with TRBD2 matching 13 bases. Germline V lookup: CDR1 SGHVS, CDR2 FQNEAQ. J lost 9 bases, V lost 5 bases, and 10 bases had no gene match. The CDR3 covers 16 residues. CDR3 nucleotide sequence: TGTGCCAGCAGCCTCGGTGGACTAGCGGGGGTCTCTGAGCAGTTCTTC. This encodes CASSLGGLAGVSEQFF.

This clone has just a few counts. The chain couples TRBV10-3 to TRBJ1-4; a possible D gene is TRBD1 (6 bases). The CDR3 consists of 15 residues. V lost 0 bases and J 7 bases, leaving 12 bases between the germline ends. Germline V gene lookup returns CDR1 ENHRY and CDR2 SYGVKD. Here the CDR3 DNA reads TGTGCCATCAGTGAGTCTAGGACAGAAGGTGAAAAACTGTTTTTT. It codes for CAISESRTEGEKLFF.

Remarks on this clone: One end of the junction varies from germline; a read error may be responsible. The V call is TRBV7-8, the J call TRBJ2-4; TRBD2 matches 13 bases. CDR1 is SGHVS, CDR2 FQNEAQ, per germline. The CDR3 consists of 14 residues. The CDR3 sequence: CASSPDPGLAGLWF. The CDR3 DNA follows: TGTGCCAGCAGCCCTGACCCGGGACTAGCGGGACTGTGGTTC.

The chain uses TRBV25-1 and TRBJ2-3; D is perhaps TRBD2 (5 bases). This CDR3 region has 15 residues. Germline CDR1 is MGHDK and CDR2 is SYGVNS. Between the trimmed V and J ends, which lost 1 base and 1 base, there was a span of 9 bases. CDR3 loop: CASSEWGSGTDTQYF. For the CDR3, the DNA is TGTGCCAGCAGTGAATGGGGTAGCGGCACAGATACGCAGTATTTT. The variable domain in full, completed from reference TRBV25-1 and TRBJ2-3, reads EADIYQTPRYLVIGTGKKITLECSQTMGHDKMYWYQQDPGMELHLIHYSYGVNSTEKGDLSSESTVSRIRTEHFPLTLESARPSHTSQYLCASSEWGSGTDTQYFGPGTRLTVL.

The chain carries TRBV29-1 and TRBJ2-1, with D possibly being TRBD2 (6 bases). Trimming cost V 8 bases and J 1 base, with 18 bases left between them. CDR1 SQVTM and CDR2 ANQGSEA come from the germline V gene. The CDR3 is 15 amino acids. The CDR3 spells CSLPAGSVSYNEQFF. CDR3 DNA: TGCAGCCTACCGGCCGGGAGTGTATCCTACAATGAGCAGTTCTTC.

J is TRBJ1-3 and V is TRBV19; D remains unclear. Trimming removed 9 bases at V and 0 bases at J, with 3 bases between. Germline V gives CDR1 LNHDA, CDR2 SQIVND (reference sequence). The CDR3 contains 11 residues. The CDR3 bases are TGTGCCAGCCGCTCTGGAAACACCATATATTTT. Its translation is CASRSGNTIYF. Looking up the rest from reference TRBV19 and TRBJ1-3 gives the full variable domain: DGGITQSPKYLFRKEGQNVTLSCEQNLNHDAMYWYRQDPGQGLRLIYYSQIVNDFQKGDIAEGYSVSREKKESFPLTVTSAQKNPTAFYLCASRSGNTIYFGEGSWLTVV.

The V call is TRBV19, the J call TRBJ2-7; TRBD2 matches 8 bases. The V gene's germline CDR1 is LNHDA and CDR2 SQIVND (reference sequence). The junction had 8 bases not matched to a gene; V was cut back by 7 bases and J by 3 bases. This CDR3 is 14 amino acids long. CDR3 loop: CASTQRGGFYEQYF. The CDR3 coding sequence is TGTGCCAGTACCCAACGGGGGGGTTTCTACGAGCAGTACTTC.

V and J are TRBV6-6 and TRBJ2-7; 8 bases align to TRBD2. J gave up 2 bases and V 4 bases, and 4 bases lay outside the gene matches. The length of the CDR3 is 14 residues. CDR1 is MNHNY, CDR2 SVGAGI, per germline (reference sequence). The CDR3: CASSSTSETYEQYF. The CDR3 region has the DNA TGTGCCAGCAGTTCGACTAGCGAGACCTACGAGCAGTACTTC.

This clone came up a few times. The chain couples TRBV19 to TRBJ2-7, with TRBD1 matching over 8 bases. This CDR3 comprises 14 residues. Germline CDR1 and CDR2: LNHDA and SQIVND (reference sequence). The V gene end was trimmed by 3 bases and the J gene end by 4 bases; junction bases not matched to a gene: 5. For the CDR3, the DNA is TGTGCCAGTAGTATTCGGACAGGGATGTACGAGCAGTACTTC. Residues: CASSIRTGMYEQYF.

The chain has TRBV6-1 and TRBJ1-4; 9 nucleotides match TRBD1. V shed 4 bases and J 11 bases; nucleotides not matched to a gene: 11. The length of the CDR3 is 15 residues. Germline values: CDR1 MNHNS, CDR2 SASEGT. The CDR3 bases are TGTGCCAGCAGTGCCCTGACAGGGGGGGGAGGTAAACTGTTTTTT. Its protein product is CASSALTGGGGKLFF.

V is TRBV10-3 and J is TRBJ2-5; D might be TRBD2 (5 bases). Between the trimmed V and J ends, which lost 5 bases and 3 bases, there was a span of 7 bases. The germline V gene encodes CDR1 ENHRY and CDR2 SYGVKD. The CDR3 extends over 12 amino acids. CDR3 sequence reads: CAISPGKETQYF. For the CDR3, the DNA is TGTGCCATCAGTCCGGGAAAAGAGACCCAGTACTTC.